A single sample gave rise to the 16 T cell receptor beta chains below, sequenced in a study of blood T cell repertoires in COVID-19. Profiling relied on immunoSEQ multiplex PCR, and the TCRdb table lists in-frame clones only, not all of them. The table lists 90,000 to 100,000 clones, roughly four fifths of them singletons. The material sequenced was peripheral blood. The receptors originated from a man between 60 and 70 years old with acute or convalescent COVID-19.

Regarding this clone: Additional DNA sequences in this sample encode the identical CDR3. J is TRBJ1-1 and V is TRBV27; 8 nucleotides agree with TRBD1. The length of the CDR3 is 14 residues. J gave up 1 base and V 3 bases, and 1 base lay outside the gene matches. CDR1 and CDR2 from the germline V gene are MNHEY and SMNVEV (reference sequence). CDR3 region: CASSLGTGNTEAFF. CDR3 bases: TGTGCCAGCAGTTTGGGGACAGGGAACACTGAAGCTTTCTTT.

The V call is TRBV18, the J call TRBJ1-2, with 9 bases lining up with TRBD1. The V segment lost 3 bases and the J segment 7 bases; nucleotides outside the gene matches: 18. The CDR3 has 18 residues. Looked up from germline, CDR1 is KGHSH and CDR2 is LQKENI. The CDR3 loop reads CASSPQTLTGGRSIGYTF. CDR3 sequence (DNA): TGTGCCAGCTCACCCCAAACCTTAACAGGGGGCAGAAGTATTGGCTACACCTTC.

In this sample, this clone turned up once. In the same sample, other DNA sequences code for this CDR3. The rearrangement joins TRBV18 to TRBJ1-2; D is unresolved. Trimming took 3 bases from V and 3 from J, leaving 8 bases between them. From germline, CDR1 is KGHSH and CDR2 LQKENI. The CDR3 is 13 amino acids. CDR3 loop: CASSPSEDYGYTF. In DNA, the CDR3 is TGTGCCAGCTCACCCAGTGAAGACTATGGCTACACCTTC.

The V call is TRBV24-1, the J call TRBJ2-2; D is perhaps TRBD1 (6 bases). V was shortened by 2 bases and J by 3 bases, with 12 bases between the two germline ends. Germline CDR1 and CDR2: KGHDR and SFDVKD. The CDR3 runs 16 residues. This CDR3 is CATSDSQGLDTGELFF. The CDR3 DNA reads TGTGCCACCAGTGATTCTCAGGGGTTGGACACCGGGGAGCTGTTTTTT.

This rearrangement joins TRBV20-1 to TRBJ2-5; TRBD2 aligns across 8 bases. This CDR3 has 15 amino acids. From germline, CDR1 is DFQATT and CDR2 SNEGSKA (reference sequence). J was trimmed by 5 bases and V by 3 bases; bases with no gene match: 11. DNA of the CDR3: TGCAGTGCTAGTCGGGAGGAGGGCGGGGGGGAGACCCAGTACTTC. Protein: CSASREEGGGETQYF.

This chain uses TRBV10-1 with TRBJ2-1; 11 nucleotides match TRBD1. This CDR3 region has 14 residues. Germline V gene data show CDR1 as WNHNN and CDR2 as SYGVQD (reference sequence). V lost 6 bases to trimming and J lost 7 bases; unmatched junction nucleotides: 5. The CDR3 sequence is CASSGQGAANEQFF. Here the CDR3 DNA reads TGCGCCAGCAGCGGACAGGGGGCAGCAAATGAGCAGTTCTTC.

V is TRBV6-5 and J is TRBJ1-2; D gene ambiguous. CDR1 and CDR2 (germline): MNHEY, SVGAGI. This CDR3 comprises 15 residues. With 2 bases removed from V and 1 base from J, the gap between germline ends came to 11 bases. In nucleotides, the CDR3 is TGTGCCAGCAGTTACGGGAAGCGGGGTAACTATGGCTACACCTTC. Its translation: CASSYGKRGNYGYTF.

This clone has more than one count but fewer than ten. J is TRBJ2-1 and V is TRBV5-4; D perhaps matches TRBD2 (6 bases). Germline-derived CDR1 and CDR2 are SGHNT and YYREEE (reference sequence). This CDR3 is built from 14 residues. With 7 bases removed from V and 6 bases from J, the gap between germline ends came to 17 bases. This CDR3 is CASETRTGINEQFF. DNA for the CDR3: TGTGCCAGCGAGACTAGGACCGGGATCAATGAGCAGTTCTTC.

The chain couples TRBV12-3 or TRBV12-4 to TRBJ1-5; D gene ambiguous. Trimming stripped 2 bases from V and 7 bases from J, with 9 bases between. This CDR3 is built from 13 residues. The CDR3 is CASSLSGPQPQHF. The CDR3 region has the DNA TGTGCCAGCAGTTTATCTGGGCCCCAGCCCCAGCATTTT.

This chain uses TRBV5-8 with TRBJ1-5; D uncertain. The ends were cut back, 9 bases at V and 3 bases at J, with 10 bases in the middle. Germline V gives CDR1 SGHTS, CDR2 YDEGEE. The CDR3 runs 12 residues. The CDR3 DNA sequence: TGTGCCACAACAGCTTACAATCAGCCCCAGCATTTT. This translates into CATTAYNQPQHF.

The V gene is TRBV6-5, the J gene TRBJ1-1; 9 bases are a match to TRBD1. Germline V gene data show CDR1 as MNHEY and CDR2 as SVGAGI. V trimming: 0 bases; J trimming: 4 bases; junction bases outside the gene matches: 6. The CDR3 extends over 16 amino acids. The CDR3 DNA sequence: TGTGCCAGCAGTTACTCCACAGGGGGCTACGGCACTGAAGCTTTCTTT. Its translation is CASSYSTGGYGTEAFF.

CDR3 nucleotides: TGTGCCAGCAGCTTAAACCCGGGGAGATATGGCTACACCTTC. Its protein is CASSLNPGRYGYTF. The rearrangement links TRBV7-8 to TRBJ1-2; no definite D call. CDR3 length: 14 amino acids. V was pared by 2 bases and J by 5 bases, with 12 bases between. From germline, CDR1 is SGHVS and CDR2 FQNEAQ.

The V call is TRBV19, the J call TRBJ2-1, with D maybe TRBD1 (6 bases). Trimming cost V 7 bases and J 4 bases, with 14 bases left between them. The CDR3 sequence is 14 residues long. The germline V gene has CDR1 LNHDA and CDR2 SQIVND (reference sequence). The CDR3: CASTKGTLYNEQFF. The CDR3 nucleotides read TGTGCCAGTACCAAGGGGACATTGTACAATGAGCAGTTCTTC.

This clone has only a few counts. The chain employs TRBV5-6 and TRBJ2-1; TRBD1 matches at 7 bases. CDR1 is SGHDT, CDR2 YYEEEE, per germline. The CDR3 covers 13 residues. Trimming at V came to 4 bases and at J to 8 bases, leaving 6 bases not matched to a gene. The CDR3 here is CASSATGVDEQFF. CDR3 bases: TGTGCCAGCAGCGCTACAGGGGTCGATGAGCAGTTCTTC.

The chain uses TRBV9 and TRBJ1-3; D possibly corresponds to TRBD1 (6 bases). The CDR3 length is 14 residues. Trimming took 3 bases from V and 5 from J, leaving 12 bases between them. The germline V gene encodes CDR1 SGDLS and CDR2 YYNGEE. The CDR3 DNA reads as TGTGCCAGCAGCGGTTACCAGGGGAGAAACACCATATATTTT. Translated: CASSGYQGRNTIYF.

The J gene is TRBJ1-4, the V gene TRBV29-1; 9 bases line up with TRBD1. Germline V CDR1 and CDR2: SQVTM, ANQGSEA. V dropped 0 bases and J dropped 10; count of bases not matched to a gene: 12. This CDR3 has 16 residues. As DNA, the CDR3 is TGCAGCGTTGAAGATCTTCAAGGGACAGGGAGTTCAAAACTGTTTTTT. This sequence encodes CSVEDLQGTGSSKLFF.